This TCR beta chain was recovered during a study of metastatic and nonmetastatic thyroid tumors. The entire patient cohort was treatment-naive prior to thyroid surgery. Per germline, CDR1 MNHEY and CDR2 SVGEGT. Trimming pared 2 bases from V and 5 bases from J, leaving 10 bases between. The CDR3 covers 14 residues. Original processing methods: Clinicopathological groups of papillary thyroid cancer showed CDR3 differences that were used to build a distant-metastasis classifier. With MiXCR, TCRdb reprocessed the PCR reads. V and J calls and clone size were set by TCRdb, not the authors. The sample has tens of thousands of clones, around 20% seen once; the top ten hold about 3.8%. This clone came up a few times.

Sample: blood. This sequence was found in a male donor with papillary thyroid cancer or a benign thyroid nodule (not recorded which). Some clones in this sample may be carry-over from other donors' samples. The genes are TRBV6-2 or TRBV6-3 and TRBJ1-5; a weak D match, TRBD1 (5 bases). CDR3 coding DNA: TGTGCCAGCAGTTACCCGACAGTGGATCAGCCCCAGCATTTT. It translates to CASSYPTVDQPQHF.